The clone carrying this T cell receptor (beta chain) was counted many times. Its antigen is not identified. This record comes from a study of T cells in Graves' hyperthyroidism and ophthalmopathy. Study details: Peripheral blood samples were taken at initial diagnosis, prior to any treatment.

Study-wide findings and caveats: Most thyroid clonotypes expanded above 0.001 appeared in blood too. From stable hyperthyroidism, ophthalmopathy was set apart by a 13 V-J model.

Uncontrolled infections, other autoimmune diseases, pregnancy or lactation led to exclusion of patients. Researchers amplified the TCR beta CDR3 regions from RNA transcripts. TCR CDR3 regions were first amplified by RT-PCR with HTBI primers. MiXCR, applied by TCRdb to the multiplex PCR reads, yields one record per CDR3 protein. The data hold hundreds of thousands of distinct CDR3 sequences, with under 30% observed a single time. Germline V lookup: CDR1 MDHEN, CDR2 SYDVKM. The length of the CDR3 is 16 residues. V dropped 1 base and J dropped 7 bases, with 14 bases sitting between them. The receptor comes from a man between 35 and 55 years old with Graves' hyperthyroidism that later progressed to Graves' ophthalmopathy. The sequenced material came from blood. The rearrangement links TRBV28 to TRBJ1-6, with D unclear. Written as DNA, the CDR3 is TGTGCCAGCAGTTTATACGCGGGAAAGACGAATTCACCCCTCCACTTT. Translation: CASSLYAGKTNSPLHF.